The source of this T cell receptor beta chain is a study of Tregs in tolerant kidney transplant recipients. Remarks on this clone: No antigen is known for it.

Findings of the study overall: Findings come from small patient numbers and require larger validation. Biological reproducibility was not directly addressed in this study. Activated donor B cell expansion appeared to reveal the most relevant donor-specific TCRbeta repertoire.

Sequencing was performed with immunoSEQ multiplex PCR; in TCRdb, only in-frame clones are kept and a portion is missing. The sample lists about 240,000 clones, roughly 84% occurring once. Unstimulated regulatory T cells (CD4+CD25+CD127-), CD4+CD25- non-regulatory cells, CD4 and CD8 cells were FACS-sorted from thawed PBMCs. Germline-derived CDR1 and CDR2 are SGHTS and YDEGEE. V gave up 3 bases and J gave up 5 bases; unmatched junction bases: 9. This CDR3 has 15 residues. Sequenced input: CD4+ T cells from blood. The TCR comes from a human donor in good health. The gene calls are TRBV5-8 and TRBJ1-1, with 8 bases lining up with TRBD1. The CDR3 loop is CASSSARTGRTEAFF. CDR3 nucleotides: TGTGCCAGCAGCTCGGCGCGGACAGGGCGAACTGAAGCTTTCTTT.